This entry lists 16 T cell receptor beta chains sequenced from one sample in a study of T cell responses to AZD1222 COVID-19 vaccine. TCRdb keeps only in-frame clones here, not all; method: immunoSEQ multiplex PCR. The table shows just under 90,000 clones, with over 75% occurring only once. The source material was peripheral blood, sampled 28 days after the second AZD1222 dose. The receptors stem from an adult who received the AZD1222 COVID-19 vaccine.

The CDR3 loop is CASSRHYSPLHF. The CDR3, as DNA: TGTGCCAGCAGTCGACATTATTCACCCCTCCACTTT. V usage is TRBV3-1 (or the pseudogene TRBV3-2) and J usage is TRBJ1-6; D is undetermined. CDR3 length: 12 amino acids. V lost 6 bases and J lost 8, with 8 bases in between. Germline CDR1 reads LGHDT; CDR2 reads YNNKEL (reference sequence).

The gene calls are TRBV5-4 and TRBJ1-5; maybe TRBD1 (6 bases). The CDR3 runs to 14 residues. The germline V and J ends were trimmed by 4 bases and 4 bases, with 12 bases remaining between them. Germline V gene sequence: CDR1 SGHNT, CDR2 YYREEE (reference sequence). CDR3 nucleotides: TGTGCCAGCAGCCAGTGGGGGCCAAATCAGCCCCAGCATTTT. As protein: CASSQWGPNQPQHF. The full variable domain, with the rest looked up from reference TRBV5-4 and TRBJ1-5, is ETGVTQSPTHLIKTRGQQVTLRCSSQSGHNTVSWYQQALGQGPQFIFQYYREEENGRGNFPPRFSGLQFPNYSSELNVNALELDDSALYLCASSQWGPNQPQHFGDGTRLSIL.

V usage is TRBV5-5 and J usage is TRBJ2-3; 8 bases align to TRBD2. This CDR3 contains 16 residues. Germline-derived CDR1 and CDR2 are SGHKS and YYEKEE (reference sequence). V lost 0 bases and J lost 1; bases outside the gene matches: 4. Here the CDR3 DNA reads TGTGCCAGCAGCTTGGTACCAGCGGGGGGCACAGATACGCAGTATTTT. Translation: CASSLVPAGGTDTQYF. The whole variable domain, remainder taken from reference TRBV5-5 and TRBJ2-3, is DAGVTQSPTHLIKTRGQQVTLRCSPISGHKSVSWYQQVLGQGPQFIFQYYEKEERGRGNFPDRFSARQFPNYSSELNVNALLLGDSALYLCASSLVPAGGTDTQYFGPGTRLTVL.

The chain is built from TRBV5-8 and TRBJ1-4, with unresolved D. Germline CDR1 SGHTS, CDR2 YDEGEE. The CDR3 totals 14 residues. The V and J ends lost 0 bases and 8 bases respectively, with 11 bases between them. The CDR3 DNA is TGTGCCAGCAGCTTGGGGGGTTTTGGAGAAAAACTGTTTTTT. Encoded protein: CASSLGGFGEKLFF. Combining the CDR3 with reference TRBV5-8 and TRBJ1-4 gives the whole variable domain EAGVTQSPTHLIKTRGQQATLRCSPISGHTSVYWYQQALGLGLQFLLWYDEGEERNRGNFPPRFSGRQFPNYSSELNVNALELEDSALYLCASSLGGFGEKLFFGSGTQLSVL.

In its sample, this clone was seen once. The V gene is TRBV6-2 or TRBV6-3, the J gene TRBJ1-5, with 11 bases lining up with TRBD1. The V segment lost 5 bases and the J segment 1 base; nucleotides outside the gene matches: 4. Germline-derived CDR1 and CDR2 are MNHEY and SVGEGT. This CDR3 spans 16 amino acids. CDR3 amino acids: CASSPRTGGSNQPQHF. In DNA, the CDR3 is TGTGCCAGCAGTCCCCGGACAGGGGGCAGCAATCAGCCCCAGCATTTT.

This chain joins TRBV20-1 and TRBJ1-5; 7 nucleotides agree with TRBD1. The CDR3 runs to 13 residues. Per germline, CDR1 DFQATT and CDR2 SNEGSKA (reference sequence). V lost 3 bases, J lost 4 bases, and 3 bases stayed unmatched. CDR3 DNA sequence: TGCAGTGCTAGTACAGGGGATAATCAGCCCCAGCATTTT. It translates to CSASTGDNQPQHF.

The chain carries TRBV4-3 and TRBJ1-2; possible D gene TRBD1, 6 bases. Germline V gene sequence: CDR1 LGHNA, CDR2 YSLEER. The CDR3 has 15 residues. The ends were cut back, 0 bases at V and 3 bases at J, with 11 bases in the middle. This CDR3 is CASSQDGQTYYGYTF. CDR3 nucleotide sequence: TGCGCCAGCAGCCAAGATGGACAGACTTACTATGGCTACACCTTC.

V and J are TRBV20-1 and TRBJ1-5; the D is unclear. This CDR3 spans 14 amino acids. The V gene's germline CDR1 is DFQATT and CDR2 SNEGSKA (reference sequence). V lost 3 bases, J lost 4 bases, and 13 bases lay in between. CDR3 nucleotides: TGCAGTGCTAGTCGGCCCATATCAAATCAGCCCCAGCATTTT. Its protein product is CSASRPISNQPQHF.

V usage is TRBV4-1 and J usage is TRBJ2-1, with a weak D call TRBD1 (5 bases). CDR3 size: 12 residues. Germline CDR1 and CDR2: MGHRA and YSYEKL. V lost 5 bases to trimming and J lost 10 bases, with 12 bases between them. The DNA of the CDR3 is TGCGCCAGCAGCTCGTACAGGCGCGAGCAGTTCTTC. It is translated as CASSSYRREQFF.

J is TRBJ1-6 and V is TRBV14, with 8 bases matching TRBD1. Germline V gene sequence: CDR1 SGHDN, CDR2 FVKESK. V lost 1 base and J lost 5; bases outside the gene matches: 19. The CDR3 has 21 amino acids. The CDR3 protein is CASSQGTGGLGPKDHNSPLHF. The DNA for the CDR3 is TGTGCCAGCAGCCAAGGCACAGGGGGACTGGGACCCAAAGACCATAATTCACCCCTCCACTTT. Drawing the rest from reference TRBV14 and TRBJ1-6, the complete variable domain is EAGVTQFPSHSVIEKGQTVTLRCDPISGHDNLYWYRRVMGKEIKFLLHFVKESKQDESGMPNNRFLAERTGGTYSTLKVQPAELEDSGVYFCASSQGTGGLGPKDHNSPLHFGNGTRLTVT.

V is TRBV25-1 and J is TRBJ2-1; 9 bases are shared with TRBD1. This CDR3 comprises 15 residues. V was pared by 2 bases and J by 9 bases, with 8 bases of the junction left unmatched. Germline V gives CDR1 MGHDK, CDR2 SYGVNS. In nucleotides, the CDR3 is TGTGCCAGCAGTGAAGGACAGGGGTTTTTCACTGAGCAGTTCTTC. Encoded protein: CASSEGQGFFTEQFF.

This clone was recorded once. This CDR3 reads CASSPAPTARADTQYF. CDR3 coding DNA: TGTGCCAGCAGTCCCGCCCCGACGGCTCGGGCAGATACGCAGTATTTT. The genes are TRBV27 and TRBJ2-3; D uncertain. CDR1 and CDR2 from the germline V gene are MNHEY and SMNVEV (reference sequence). The V and J ends lost 5 bases and 4 bases respectively, with 19 bases between them. This CDR3 is built from 16 residues.

The rearrangement uses TRBV7-9 and TRBJ1-4, with a tentative D call TRBD1 (6 bases). The CDR3 covers 14 residues. Trimming removed 3 bases from V and 8 bases from J, with 13 bases in between. The germline gives CDR1 SEHNR, CDR2 FQNEAQ (reference sequence). As DNA, the CDR3 is TGTGCCAGCAGCTTTCCGGCGACAGGAGAAAAACTGTTTTTT. Its translation: CASSFPATGEKLFF.

The CDR3 DNA sequence: TGCGCCAGCAGCTTCGACACCAATCGCAACTATGGCTACACCTTC. Amino acid sequence: CASSFDTNRNYGYTF. This rearrangement joins TRBV5-1 to TRBJ1-2, with unresolved D. V was pared by 2 bases and J by 2 bases, with 13 bases between. This CDR3 spans 15 amino acids. Germline lookup yields CDR1 SGHRS and CDR2 YFSETQ.

This chain links TRBV10-3 with TRBJ1-5, with D possibly matching TRBD1 (5 bases). This CDR3 is built from 15 residues. Germline assignment: CDR1 ENHRY and CDR2 SYGVKD. V was trimmed by 0 bases and J by 6 bases, leaving 12 bases between them. CDR3 sequence reads: CAISESGQVGQPQHF. For the CDR3, the DNA is TGTGCCATCAGTGAGTCGGGGCAGGTGGGTCAGCCCCAGCATTTT.

The chain is built from TRBV28 and TRBJ2-7; D assignment may be TRBD1 or TRBD2 (6 bases each). V dropped 6 bases and J dropped 7 bases, with 16 bases sitting between them. The CDR3 contains 13 residues. Germline CDR1 reads MDHEN; CDR2 reads SYDVKM. The CDR3 loop is CASRKGGLGEQYF. In DNA form, the CDR3 reads TGTGCCAGCAGGAAGGGGGGATTAGGGGAGCAGTACTTC.